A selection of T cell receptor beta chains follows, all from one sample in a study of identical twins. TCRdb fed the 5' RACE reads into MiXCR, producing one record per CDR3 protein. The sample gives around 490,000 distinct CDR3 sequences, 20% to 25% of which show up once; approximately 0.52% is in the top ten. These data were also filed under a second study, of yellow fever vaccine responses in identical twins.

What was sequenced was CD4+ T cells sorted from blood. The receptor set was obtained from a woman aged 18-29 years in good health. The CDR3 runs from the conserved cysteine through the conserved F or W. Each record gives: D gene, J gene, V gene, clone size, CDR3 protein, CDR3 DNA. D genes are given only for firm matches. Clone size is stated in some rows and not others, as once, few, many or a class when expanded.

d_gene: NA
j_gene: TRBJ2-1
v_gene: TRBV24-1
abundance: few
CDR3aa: CATSNSGLSYNEQFF
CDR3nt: TGTGCCACCTCTAACAGCGGGCTCTCCTACAATGAGCAGTTCTTC

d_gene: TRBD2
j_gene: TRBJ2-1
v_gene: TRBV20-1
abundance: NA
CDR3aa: CSAHPLAGARNEQFF
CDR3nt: TGCAGTGCACACCCTCTAGCGGGTGCTAGGAATGAGCAGTTCTTC

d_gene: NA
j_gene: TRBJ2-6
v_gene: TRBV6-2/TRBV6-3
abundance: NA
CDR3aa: CASSPGLPGANVLTF
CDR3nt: TGTGCCAGCAGCCCGGGACTTCCTGGGGCCAACGTCCTGACTTTC

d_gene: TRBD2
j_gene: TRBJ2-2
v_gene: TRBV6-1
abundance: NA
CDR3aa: CASSRTTSGGANTGELFF
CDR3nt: TGTGCCAGCAGCCGAACGACTAGCGGGGGGGCGAACACCGGGGAGCTGTTTTTT

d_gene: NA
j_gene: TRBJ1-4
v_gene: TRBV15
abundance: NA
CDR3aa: CATRKQIDNEKLFF
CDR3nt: TGTGCCACCAGAAAACAGATTGATAATGAAAAACTGTTTTTT

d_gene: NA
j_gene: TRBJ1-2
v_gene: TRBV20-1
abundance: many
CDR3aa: CSARQAGHHGYTF
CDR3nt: TGCAGTGCTAGACAGGCAGGGCATCATGGCTACACCTTC

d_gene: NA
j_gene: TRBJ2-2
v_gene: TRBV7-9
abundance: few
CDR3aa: CASSLDQWASGELFF
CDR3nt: TGTGCCAGCAGCTTAGATCAATGGGCGTCCGGGGAGCTGTTTTTT

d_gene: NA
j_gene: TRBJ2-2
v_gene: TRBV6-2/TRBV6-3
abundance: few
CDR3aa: CASKEPRGYTGELFF
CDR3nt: TGTGCCAGCAAAGAACCTCGGGGGTACACCGGGGAGCTGTTTTTT

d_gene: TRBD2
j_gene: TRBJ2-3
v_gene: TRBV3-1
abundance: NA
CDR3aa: CASSQVAGGRTDTQYF
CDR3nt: TGTGCCAGCAGCCAAGTAGCGGGGGGAAGGACAGATACGCAGTATTTT

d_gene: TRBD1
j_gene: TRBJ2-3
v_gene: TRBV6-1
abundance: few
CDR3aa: CASAPRTGIGDTQYF
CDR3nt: TGTGCCAGCGCCCCCCGGACAGGGATTGGGGATACGCAGTATTTT

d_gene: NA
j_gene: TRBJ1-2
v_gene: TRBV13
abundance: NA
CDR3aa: CASSSPLGGDGYTF
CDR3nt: TGTGCCAGCAGCTCCCCCCTGGGTGGAGATGGCTACACCTTC

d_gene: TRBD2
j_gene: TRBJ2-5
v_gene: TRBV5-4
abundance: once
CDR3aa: CASSLWGGQETQYF
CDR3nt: TGTGCCAGCAGCTTGTGGGGGGGCCAAGAGACCCAGTACTTC

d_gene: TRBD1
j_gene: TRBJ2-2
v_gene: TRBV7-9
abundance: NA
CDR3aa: CASSLGRQGPNTGELFF
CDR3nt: TGTGCCAGCAGCTTAGGCCGACAGGGACCTAACACCGGGGAGCTGTTTTTT

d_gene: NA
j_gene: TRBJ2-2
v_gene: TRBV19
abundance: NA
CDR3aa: CASKGGPGMNTGELFF
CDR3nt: TGTGCTTCAAAAGGCGGGCCGGGGATGAACACCGGGGAGCTGTTTTTT

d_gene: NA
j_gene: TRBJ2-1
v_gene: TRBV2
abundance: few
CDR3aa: CASSEKGTYNEQFF
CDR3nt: TGTGCCAGCAGTGAAAAGGGAACCTACAATGAGCAGTTCTTC

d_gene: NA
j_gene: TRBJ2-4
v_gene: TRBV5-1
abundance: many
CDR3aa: CASSLWGQDKNIQYF
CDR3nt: TGCGCCAGCAGCTTGTGGGGGCAGGATAAAAACATTCAGTACTTC

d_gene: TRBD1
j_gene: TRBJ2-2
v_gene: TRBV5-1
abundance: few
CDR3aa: CASSLLDRKAGELFF
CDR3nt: TGCGCCAGCAGCTTGCTGGACAGGAAGGCCGGGGAGCTGTTTTTT

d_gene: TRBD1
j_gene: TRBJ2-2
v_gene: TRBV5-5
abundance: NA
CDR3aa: CASSTGQGGNTGELFF
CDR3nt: TGTGCCAGCAGCACAGGACAGGGTGGGAACACCGGGGAGCTGTTTTTT

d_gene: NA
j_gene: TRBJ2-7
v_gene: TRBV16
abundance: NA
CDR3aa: CASSPGRQNYEQYF
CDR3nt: TGTGCCAGCAGCCCCGGACGTCAGAACTACGAGCAGTACTTC

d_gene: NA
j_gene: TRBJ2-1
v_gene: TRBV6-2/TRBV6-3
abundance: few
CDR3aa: CASSYQQGIIPEQFF
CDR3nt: TGTGCCAGCAGTTACCAGCAGGGAATAATTCCCGAGCAGTTCTTC

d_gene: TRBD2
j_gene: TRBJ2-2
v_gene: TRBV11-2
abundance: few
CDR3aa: CASSLTLGGGAITGELFF
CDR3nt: TGTGCCAGCAGTCTCACCCTGGGCGGGGGGGCCATCACCGGGGAGCTGTTTTTT

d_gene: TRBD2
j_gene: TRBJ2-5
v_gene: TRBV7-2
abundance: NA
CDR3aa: CASSSLAGLIQETRYF
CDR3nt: TGTGCCAGCAGCTCACTAGCGGGCCTAATTCAAGAGACCCGGTACTTC

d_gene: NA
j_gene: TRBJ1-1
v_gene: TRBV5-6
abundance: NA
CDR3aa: CASLRGSFSEAFF
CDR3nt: TGTGCCAGCCTCAGGGGATCGTTTAGTGAAGCTTTCTTT

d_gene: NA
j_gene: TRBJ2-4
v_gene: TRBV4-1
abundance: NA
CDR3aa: CASSQPQGPIAKNIQYF
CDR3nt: TGCGCCAGCAGCCAGCCCCAGGGGCCAATAGCCAAAAACATTCAGTACTTC

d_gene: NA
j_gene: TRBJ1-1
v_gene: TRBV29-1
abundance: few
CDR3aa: CSSWGGSTEAFF
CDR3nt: TGCAGCTCCTGGGGGGGCAGCACTGAAGCTTTCTTT

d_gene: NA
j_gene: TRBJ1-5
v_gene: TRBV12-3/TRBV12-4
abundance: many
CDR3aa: CASSLAQGSNQPQHF
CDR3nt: TGTGCCAGCAGTTTAGCACAGGGAAGCAATCAGCCCCAGCATTTT

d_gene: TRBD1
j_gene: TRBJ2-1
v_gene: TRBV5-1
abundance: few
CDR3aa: CASSIRQGKGYNEQFF
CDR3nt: TGCGCCAGCAGCATCAGACAGGGGAAGGGCTACAATGAGCAGTTCTTC

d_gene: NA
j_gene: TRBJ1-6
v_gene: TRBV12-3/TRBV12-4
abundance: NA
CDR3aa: CASSLERWSSYNSPLHF
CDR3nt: TGTGCCAGCAGTTTAGAAAGATGGAGCTCCTATAATTCACCCCTCCACTTT

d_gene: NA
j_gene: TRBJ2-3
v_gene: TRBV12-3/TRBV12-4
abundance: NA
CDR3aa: CASLKVVLTDTQYF
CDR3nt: TGTGCGAGTTTGAAGGTAGTATTGACAGATACGCAGTATTTT

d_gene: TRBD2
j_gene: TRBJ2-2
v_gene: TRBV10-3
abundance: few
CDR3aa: CAISPVAGAGTGELFF
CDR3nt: TGTGCCATCAGCCCAGTAGCGGGAGCAGGCACCGGGGAGCTGTTTTTT

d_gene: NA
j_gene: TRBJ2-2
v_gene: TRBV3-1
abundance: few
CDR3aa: CASSRGTVNTGELFF
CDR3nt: TGTGCCAGCAGCCGGGGAACTGTTAACACCGGGGAGCTGTTTTTT